Below, 8 T cell receptor beta chains from the same sample are listed, as sequenced in a study of persistence of HIV-infected CD4 T cells. Their recognized antigens are unknown. This nonspecific control used anti-CD3/anti-CD28 bead stimulation of CD4+ T cells. CD4+ T cells upregulating both CD40 ligand and CD69 were sorted as responding cells. This was the immunoSEQ version 4 assay in survey mode. The table came from immunoSEQ multiplex PCR; TCRdb's copy has only in-frame clones and leaves some out. This sample has around 47,000 clones, with approximately 90% found just once. The sequences come from CD4+ T cells sorted from PBMCs after approximately 19-hour stimulation, collected from a patient who received antiretroviral therapy. All receptors come from an adult man with HIV who was CMV-seropositive.

The chain combines TRBV6-2 or TRBV6-3 with TRBJ2-7; D call uncertain. From germline, CDR1 is MNHEY and CDR2 SVGEGT. The CDR3 spans 14 residues. V shed 5 bases and J shed 9 bases, with 20 bases lying between them. Written as DNA, the CDR3 is TGTGCCAGCAGTCTTTCTGTCACGGATACGAGGCAGTACTTC. Translation: CASSLSVTDTRQYF.

The chain recombines TRBV2 with TRBJ2-2; perhaps TRBD2 as D (6 bases). Trimming stripped 7 bases from V and 3 bases from J, with 12 bases between. The CDR3 loop spans 14 amino acids. Germline V gene sequence: CDR1 SNHLY, CDR2 FYNNEI. This CDR3 reads CASKPGTYTGELFF. CDR3 in DNA: TGTGCCAGCAAGCCCGGGACTTACACCGGGGAGCTGTTTTTT.

The chain recombines TRBV29-1 with TRBJ1-4; no clear D gene. CDR1 SQVTM and CDR2 ANQGSEA come from the germline V gene. This CDR3 has 13 residues. The V end was cut by 5 bases, the J end by 4 bases, with 11 bases between. The CDR3 nucleotides read TGCAGCGTTAAAACAGTTTATAATGAAAAACTGTTTTTT. This sequence encodes CSVKTVYNEKLFF. Combining the CDR3 with reference TRBV29-1 and TRBJ1-4 gives the whole variable domain SAVISQKPSRDICQRGTSLTIQCQVDSQVTMMFWYRQQPGQSLTLIATANQGSEATYESGFVIDKFPISRPNLTFSTLTVSNMSPEDSSIYLCSVKTVYNEKLFFGSGTQLSVL.

This clone was picked up a small number of times. This sample includes further DNA sequences coding for the same CDR3. The J gene is TRBJ2-7, the V gene TRBV29-1; 9 bases map to TRBD1. J lost 3 bases, V lost 7 bases, and 4 bases had no gene match. This CDR3 comprises 12 residues. Germline lookup yields CDR1 SQVTM and CDR2 ANQGSEA. This CDR3 reads CSGGTGYYEQYF. The CDR3 DNA sequence: TGCAGCGGGGGGACAGGGTACTACGAGCAGTACTTC.

V gene TRBV19 combines with J gene TRBJ2-3, with 9 bases matching TRBD1. V was pared by 5 bases and J by 1 base, with 4 bases of the junction left unmatched. This CDR3 spans 15 amino acids. Germline V gives CDR1 LNHDA, CDR2 SQIVND (reference sequence). CDR3 coding DNA: TGTGCCAGTAGTTTCCGGGACAGGGGCACAGATACGCAGTATTTT. Its translation: CASSFRDRGTDTQYF.

CDR3 nucleotides: TGTGCCAGCAGCCCCCTGGCCGGGGCCTACAATGAGCAGTTCTTC. This gives the protein CASSPLAGAYNEQFF. The chain recombines TRBV7-2 with TRBJ2-1; possibly TRBD2 for D (5 bases). V shed 5 bases and J shed 2 bases, with 13 bases lying between them. CDR3 size: 15 residues. In germline, CDR1 is SGHTA, CDR2 FQGNSA. The variable domain in full, with the rest retrieved from reference TRBV7-2 and TRBJ2-1, is GAGVSQSPSNKVTEKGKDVELRCDPISGHTALYWYRQSLGQGLEFLIYFQGNSAPDKSGLPSDRFSAERTGGSVSTLTIQRTQQEDSAVYLCASSPLAGAYNEQFFGPGTRLTVL.

The V and J genes are TRBV10-3 and TRBJ1-3, with D tentatively TRBD1 (5 bases). The V gene lost 2 bases and the J gene lost 0 bases, with 14 bases spanning the gap. This CDR3 comprises 17 residues. Germline CDR1 is ENHRY and CDR2 is SYGVKD. For the CDR3, the DNA is TGTGCCATCAGTGAGACGGCAGCAGGGTCCTCTGGAAACACCATATATTTT. Translated, it gives CAISETAAGSSGNTIYF.

This clone has only one observation. The V call is TRBV3-1 (or the pseudogene TRBV3-2), the J call TRBJ1-5; D remains unclear. Germline V gene lookup returns CDR1 LGHDT and CDR2 YNNKEL (reference sequence). The V and J ends lost 3 bases and 4 bases respectively, with 10 bases between them. The CDR3 spans 14 residues. The CDR3 DNA follows: TGTGCCAGCAGCCACCGAACAGTTAATCAGCCCCAGCATTTT. It yields the protein CASSHRTVNQPQHF.